The clone carrying this T cell receptor (beta chain) was counted only a few times. Its target is unknown. Isolation of CD8+ and CD4+ T cells was performed negatively, whereas enrichment of TEMRA cells was done by FACS. RNA, at about 0.5 to 1 ug, was reverse transcribed with random hexamers. TCRdb reanalysed the immunoSEQ multiplex PCR reads using MiXCR and keeps one entry per CDR3 protein. The table lists under 70,000 distinct CDR3 sequences, more than 80% of them singletons. These data originate in a study of CD8 T cells in Susac syndrome. Overall study results and limits: The study recognized that the number of individuals in its TCR sequencing and HLA analysis was relatively small.

The sample consisted of CD8+ T cells from PBMCs. This receptor was obtained from a human donor in good health.

CDR3: CASSQEVGNAYGYTF. The DNA for the CDR3 is TGCGCCAGCAGCCAAGAAGTAGGGAACGCCTATGGCTACACCTTC. The rearrangement joins TRBV4-1 to TRBJ1-2; D is unclear. Germline V gene lookup returns CDR1 MGHRA and CDR2 YSYEKL. Trimming removed 0 bases from V and 4 bases from J, with 12 bases in between. This CDR3 region has 15 residues.